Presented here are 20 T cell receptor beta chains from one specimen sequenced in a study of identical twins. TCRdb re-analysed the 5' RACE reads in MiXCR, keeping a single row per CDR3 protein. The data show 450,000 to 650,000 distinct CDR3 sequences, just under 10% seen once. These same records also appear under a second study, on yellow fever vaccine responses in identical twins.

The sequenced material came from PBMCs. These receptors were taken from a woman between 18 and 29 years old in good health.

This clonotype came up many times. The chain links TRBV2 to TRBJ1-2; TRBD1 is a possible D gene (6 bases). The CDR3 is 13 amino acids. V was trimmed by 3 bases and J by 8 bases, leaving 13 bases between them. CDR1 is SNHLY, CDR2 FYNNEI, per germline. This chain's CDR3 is CASSDLGASGYTF. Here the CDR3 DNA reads TGTGCCAGCAGTGATCTGGGGGCGAGCGGCTACACCTTC.

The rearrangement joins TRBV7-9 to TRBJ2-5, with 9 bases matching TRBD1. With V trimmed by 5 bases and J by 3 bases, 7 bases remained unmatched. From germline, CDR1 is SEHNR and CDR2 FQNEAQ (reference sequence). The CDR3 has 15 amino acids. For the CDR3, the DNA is TGTGCCAGCAGCCCATTTCGGGACAGGGAAGAGACCCAGTACTTC. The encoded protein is CASSPFRDREETQYF.

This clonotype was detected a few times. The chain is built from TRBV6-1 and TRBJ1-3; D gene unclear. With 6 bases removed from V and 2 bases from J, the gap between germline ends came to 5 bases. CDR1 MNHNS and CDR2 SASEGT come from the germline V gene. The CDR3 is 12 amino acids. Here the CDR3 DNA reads TGTGCCAGCAGAGAAACTGGAAACACCATATATTTT. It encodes CASRETGNTIYF.

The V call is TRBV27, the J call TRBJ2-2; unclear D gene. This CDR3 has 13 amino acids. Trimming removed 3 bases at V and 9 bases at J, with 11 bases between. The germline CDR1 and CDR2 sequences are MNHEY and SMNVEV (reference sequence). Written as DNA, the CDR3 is TGTGCCAGCAGTTTGCTGTTGGCCAGGGAGCTGTTTTTT. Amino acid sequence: CASSLLLARELFF.

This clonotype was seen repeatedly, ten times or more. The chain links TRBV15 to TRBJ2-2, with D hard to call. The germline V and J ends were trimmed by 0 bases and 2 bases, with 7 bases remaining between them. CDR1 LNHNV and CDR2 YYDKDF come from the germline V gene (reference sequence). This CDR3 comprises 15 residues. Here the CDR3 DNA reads TGTGCCACCAGCAGAGATGTGGGAAACACCGGGGAGCTGTTTTTT. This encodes CATSRDVGNTGELFF.

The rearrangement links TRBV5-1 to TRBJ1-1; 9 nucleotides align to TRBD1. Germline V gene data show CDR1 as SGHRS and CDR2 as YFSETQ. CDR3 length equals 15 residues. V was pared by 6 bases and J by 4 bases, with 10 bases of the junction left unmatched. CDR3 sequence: CASNFRDRESTEAFF. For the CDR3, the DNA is TGCGCCAGCAACTTCCGGGACAGGGAATCCACTGAAGCTTTCTTT.

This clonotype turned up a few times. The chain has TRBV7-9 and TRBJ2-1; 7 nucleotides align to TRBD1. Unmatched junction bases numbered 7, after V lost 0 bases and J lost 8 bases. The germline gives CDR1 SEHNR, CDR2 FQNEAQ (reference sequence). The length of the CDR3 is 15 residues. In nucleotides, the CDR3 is TGTGCCAGCAGCTTAGCGGGACAGTTTGGCTATGAGCAGTTCTTC. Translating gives CASSLAGQFGYEQFF.

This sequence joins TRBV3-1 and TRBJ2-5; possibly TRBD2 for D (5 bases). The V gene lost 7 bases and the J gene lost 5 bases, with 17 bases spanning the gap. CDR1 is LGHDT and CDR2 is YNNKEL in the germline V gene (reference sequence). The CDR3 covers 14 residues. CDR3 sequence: CASTRTTGYETQYF. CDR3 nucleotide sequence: TGTGCCAGCACCCGAACTACGGGGTACGAGACCCAGTACTTC.

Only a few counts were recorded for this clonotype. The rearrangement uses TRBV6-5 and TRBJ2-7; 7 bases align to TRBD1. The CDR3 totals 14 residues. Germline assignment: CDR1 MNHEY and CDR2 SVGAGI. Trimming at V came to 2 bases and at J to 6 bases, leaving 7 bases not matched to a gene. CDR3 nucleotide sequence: TGTGCCAGCAGTTACGGTGATGGGACAGTCGAGCAGTACTTC. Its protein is CASSYGDGTVEQYF.

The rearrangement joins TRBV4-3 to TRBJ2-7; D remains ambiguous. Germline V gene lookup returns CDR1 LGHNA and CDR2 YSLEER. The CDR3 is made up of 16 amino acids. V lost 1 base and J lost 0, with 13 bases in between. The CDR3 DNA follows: TGCGCCAGCAGCCAAGCCCGAGCCTACGTCTCCTACGAGCAGTACTTC. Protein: CASSQARAYVSYEQYF.

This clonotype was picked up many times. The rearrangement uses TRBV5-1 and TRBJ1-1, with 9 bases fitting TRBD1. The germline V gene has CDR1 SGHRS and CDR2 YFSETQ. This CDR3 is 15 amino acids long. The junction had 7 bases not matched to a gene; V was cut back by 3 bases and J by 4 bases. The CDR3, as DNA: TGCGCCAGCAGCTCCCTACAGGGGGCCCCCACTGAAGCTTTCTTT. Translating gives CASSSLQGAPTEAFF.

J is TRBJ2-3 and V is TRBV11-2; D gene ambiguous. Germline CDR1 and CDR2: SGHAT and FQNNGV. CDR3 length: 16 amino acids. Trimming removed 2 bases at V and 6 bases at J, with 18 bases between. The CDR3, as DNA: TGTGCCAGCAGCTTACTAGGATCGTCGCAGCTCGATACGCAGTATTTT. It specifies CASSLLGSSQLDTQYF.

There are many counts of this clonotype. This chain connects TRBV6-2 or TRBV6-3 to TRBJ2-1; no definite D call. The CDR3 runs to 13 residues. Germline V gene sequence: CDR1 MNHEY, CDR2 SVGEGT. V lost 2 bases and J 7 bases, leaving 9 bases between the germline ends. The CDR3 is CASSYDSVNEQFF. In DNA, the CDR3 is TGTGCCAGCAGTTACGACTCTGTAAATGAGCAGTTCTTC.

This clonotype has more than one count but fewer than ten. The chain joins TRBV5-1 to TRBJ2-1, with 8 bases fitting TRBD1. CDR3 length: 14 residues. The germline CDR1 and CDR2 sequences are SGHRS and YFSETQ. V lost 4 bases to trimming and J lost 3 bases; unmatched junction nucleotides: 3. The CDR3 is CASSRDRSYNEQFF. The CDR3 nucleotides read TGCGCCAGCAGCCGGGACAGGAGCTACAATGAGCAGTTCTTC.

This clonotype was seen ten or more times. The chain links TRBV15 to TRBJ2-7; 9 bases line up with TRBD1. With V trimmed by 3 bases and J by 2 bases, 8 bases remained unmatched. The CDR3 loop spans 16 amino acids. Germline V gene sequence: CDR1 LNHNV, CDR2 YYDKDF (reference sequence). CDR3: CATSSYTGGTPYEQYF. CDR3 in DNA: TGTGCCACCAGCAGTTATACAGGGGGCACCCCCTACGAGCAGTACTTC.

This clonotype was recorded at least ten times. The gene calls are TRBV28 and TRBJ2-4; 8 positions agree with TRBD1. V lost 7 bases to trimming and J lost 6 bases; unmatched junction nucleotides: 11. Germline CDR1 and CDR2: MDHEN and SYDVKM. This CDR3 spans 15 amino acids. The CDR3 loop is CASTTDAGGLNIQYF. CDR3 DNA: TGTGCCAGCACCACCGACGCAGGGGGCCTAAACATTCAGTACTTC.

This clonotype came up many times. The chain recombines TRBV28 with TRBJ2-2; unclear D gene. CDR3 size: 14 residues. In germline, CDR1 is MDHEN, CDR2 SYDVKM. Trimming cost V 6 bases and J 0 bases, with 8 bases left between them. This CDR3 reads CASSPRPNTGELFF. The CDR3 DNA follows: TGTGCCAGCAGCCCCCGACCGAACACCGGGGAGCTGTTTTTT.

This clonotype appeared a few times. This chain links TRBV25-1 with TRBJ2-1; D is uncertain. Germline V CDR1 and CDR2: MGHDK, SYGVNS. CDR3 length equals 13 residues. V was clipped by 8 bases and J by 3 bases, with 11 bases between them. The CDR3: CASRWTDYNEQFF. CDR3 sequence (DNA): TGTGCCAGCCGGTGGACGGACTACAATGAGCAGTTCTTC.

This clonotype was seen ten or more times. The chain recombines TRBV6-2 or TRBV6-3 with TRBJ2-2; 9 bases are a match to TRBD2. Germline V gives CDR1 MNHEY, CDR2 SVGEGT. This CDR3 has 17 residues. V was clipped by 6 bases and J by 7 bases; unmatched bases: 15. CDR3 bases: TGTGCCAGCAGCAAATATCTACTAGCGGGCGGGCGCGGGGAGCTGTTTTTT. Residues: CASSKYLLAGGRGELFF.

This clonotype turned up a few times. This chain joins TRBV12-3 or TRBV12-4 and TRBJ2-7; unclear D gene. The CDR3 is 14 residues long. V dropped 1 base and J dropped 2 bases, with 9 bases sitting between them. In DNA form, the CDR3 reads TGTGCCAGCAGTTTAGTTGAGACACCCTACGAGCAGTACTTC. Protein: CASSLVETPYEQYF.